A single sample is the source of the 16 T cell receptor beta chains below, sequenced in a study of T cell repertoires in cytomegalovirus infection. TCRdb re-called the reads through MiXCR, storing one row per CDR3 protein. The table lists 150,000 to 200,000 distinct CDR3 sequences, roughly 27% of them singletons. The sample consisted of PBMCs. The receptors were gathered from a human donor in good health (CMV status not recorded). Some clones in this sample may be carry-over from other donors' samples.

This sequence joins TRBV7-2 and TRBJ2-7; a weak D match, TRBD2 (5 bases). This CDR3 region has 14 residues. Germline CDR1 SGHTA, CDR2 FQGNSA. Trimming removed 0 bases from V and 6 bases from J, with 12 bases in between. The CDR3 here is CASSLASEGREQYF. Here the CDR3 DNA reads TGTGCCAGCAGCTTAGCTAGCGAGGGCCGCGAGCAGTACTTC. The full variable domain, with the rest looked up from reference TRBV7-2 and TRBJ2-7, is GAGVSQSPSNKVTEKGKDVELRCDPISGHTALYWYRQSLGQGLEFLIYFQGNSAPDKSGLPSDRFSAERTGGSVSTLTIQRTQQEDSAVYLCASSLASEGREQYFGPGTRLTVT.

The chain's CDR3 is CASSHRSGNEDFF. CDR3 in DNA: TGTGCCAGCAGCCATCGTTCGGGGAATGAGGATTTCTTC. The chain combines TRBV7-8 with TRBJ2-1; tentatively, D is TRBD2 (5 bases). This CDR3 spans 13 amino acids. Trimming took off 5 bases at V and 16 bases at J, with 21 bases between the two ends. Germline V lookup: CDR1 SGHVS, CDR2 FQNEAQ.

J is TRBJ1-4 and V is TRBV20-1; D not certain. V gave up 5 bases and J gave up 8 bases, with 15 bases separating them. CDR3 length: 13 amino acids. The germline V gene encodes CDR1 DFQATT and CDR2 SNEGSKA (reference sequence). CDR3 sequence reads: CSAGPNFGEKLFF. In DNA form, the CDR3 reads TGCAGTGCTGGCCCCAATTTTGGGGAAAAACTGTTTTTT.

The chain has TRBV12-3 or TRBV12-4 and TRBJ2-1; 10 bases line up with TRBD2. Germline trimming cut 3 bases from V and 10 bases from J; bases unmatched to any gene: 6. The CDR3 has 14 residues. CDR3 in amino acids: CASSLASGGDEQFF. CDR3 bases: TGTGCCAGCAGTTTGGCAAGCGGGGGGGACGAGCAGTTCTTC.

The genes are TRBV5-8 and TRBJ2-1; a possible D gene is TRBD1 (6 bases). This CDR3 is built from 14 residues. Trimming removed 3 bases at V and 6 bases at J, with 13 bases between. CDR1 is SGHTS and CDR2 is YDEGEE in the germline V gene. CDR3 coding DNA: TGTGCCAGCAGCTCTCACAGGGTCGCCAATGAGCAGTTCTTC. This encodes CASSSHRVANEQFF.

On this clonotype itself: The junction shows a germline mismatch at one end, possibly a read error. The V call is TRBV7-8, the J call TRBJ2-7; 7 bases map to TRBD1. CDR1 is SGHVS and CDR2 is FQNEAQ in the germline V gene. This CDR3 has 16 amino acids. As DNA, the CDR3 is TGTGCCACCAGCAGCCGAGGGGGACAGAGGGGCTACGAGCAGTACTTC. It is translated as CATSSRGGQRGYEQYF.

In its sample, this clonotype was seen once. This rearrangement joins TRBV5-1 to TRBJ2-1, with D unclear. V dropped 1 base and J dropped 3 bases, with 8 bases sitting between them. The V gene's germline CDR1 is SGHRS and CDR2 YFSETQ. CDR3 length: 14 residues. The CDR3 loop is CASSLIPVYNEQFF. CDR3 sequence (DNA): TGCGCCAGCAGCTTGATCCCAGTCTACAATGAGCAGTTCTTC. Together with reference TRBV5-1 and TRBJ2-1, the CDR3 gives the full variable domain: KAGVTQTPRYLIKTRGQQVTLSCSPISGHRSVSWYQQTPGQGLQFLFEYFSETQRNKGNFPGRFSGRQFSNSRSEMNVSTLELGDSALYLCASSLIPVYNEQFFGPGTRLTVL.

V gene TRBV20-1 combines with J gene TRBJ2-7; 7 bases align to TRBD2. V shed 1 base and J 3 bases; nucleotides not matched to a gene: 3. The CDR3 runs 13 residues. The germline gives CDR1 DFQATT, CDR2 SNEGSKA (reference sequence). The CDR3, as DNA: TGCAGTGCTAGAGCGCTAGCGGACTACGAGCAGTACTTC. It translates to CSARALADYEQYF.

This clonotype has a handful of counts. The V gene is TRBV6-2 or TRBV6-3, the J gene TRBJ2-1; unclear D gene. V lost 5 bases and J 6 bases, leaving 8 bases between the germline ends. This CDR3 region has 12 residues. CDR1 and CDR2 (germline): MNHEY, SVGEGT. The CDR3 DNA sequence: TGTGCCAGCAGTCGACGTCCCAATGAGCAGTTCTTC. This encodes CASSRRPNEQFF.

This clonotype was detected only once. This chain connects TRBV12-3 or TRBV12-4 to TRBJ1-2, with TRBD1 matching over 7 bases. The CDR3 length is 13 residues. J gave up 5 bases and V 6 bases, and 6 bases lay outside the gene matches. The CDR3: CASRPGGGYGYTF. Here the CDR3 DNA reads TGTGCCAGCAGACCAGGGGGAGGGTATGGCTACACCTTC.

The gene calls are TRBV2 and TRBJ1-2, with D possibly being TRBD1 (6 bases). This CDR3 contains 15 residues. V was trimmed by 5 bases and J by 0 bases, leaving 13 bases between them. CDR1 SNHLY and CDR2 FYNNEI come from the germline V gene. CDR3 in amino acids: CASSPDRTANYGYTF. Written as DNA, the CDR3 is TGTGCCAGCAGTCCCGACAGGACAGCTAACTATGGCTACACCTTC.

This rearrangement joins TRBV19 to TRBJ2-5; 7 bases fit TRBD1. CDR1 is LNHDA, CDR2 SQIVND, per germline (reference sequence). J gave up 5 bases and V 5 bases, and 8 bases lay outside the gene matches. There are 14 residues in the CDR3. The CDR3 region has the DNA TGTGCCAGTAGTTTTTCGACAGGGACGGAGACCCAGTACTTC. It is translated as CASSFSTGTETQYF.

The chain uses TRBV20-1 and TRBJ1-2; weak D call: TRBD1 (5 bases). V lost 1 base, J lost 4 bases, and 19 bases lay in between. Germline V gene data show CDR1 as DFQATT and CDR2 as SNEGSKA (reference sequence). This CDR3 is 16 amino acids long. The CDR3 is CSARGSSEGRFYGYTF. DNA of the CDR3: TGCAGTGCTAGAGGGTCTTCTGAGGGACGGTTCTATGGCTACACCTTC.

This chain uses TRBV3-1 with TRBJ1-2; D remains unclear. V was cut by 4 bases and J by 4 bases, with 10 bases left in between. CDR1 is LGHDT and CDR2 is YNNKEL in the germline V gene (reference sequence). The CDR3 runs to 13 residues. The CDR3 reads CASSPSDGYGYTF. The CDR3, as DNA: TGTGCCAGCAGCCCTTCGGACGGCTATGGCTACACCTTC.

The chain has TRBV7-9 and TRBJ1-5; D gene ambiguous. Per the germline V gene, CDR1 is SEHNR and CDR2 is FQNEAQ (reference sequence). The CDR3 covers 12 residues. The germline V and J ends were trimmed by 5 bases and 5 bases, with 7 bases remaining between them. DNA of the CDR3: TGTGCCAGCAGCCAAGACCATCAGCCCCAGCATTTT. Translated: CASSQDHQPQHF.

This clonotype has just a few counts. The rearrangement joins TRBV7-8 to TRBJ1-2; a possible D gene is TRBD1 (6 bases). V shed 3 bases and J shed 4 bases, with 12 bases lying between them. Looked up from germline, CDR1 is SGHVS and CDR2 is FQNEAQ. CDR3 length: 14 amino acids. The CDR3 is CASSLGGSSYGYTF. The CDR3 region has the DNA TGTGCCAGCAGCTTGGGGGGCTCGTCCTATGGCTACACCTTC.